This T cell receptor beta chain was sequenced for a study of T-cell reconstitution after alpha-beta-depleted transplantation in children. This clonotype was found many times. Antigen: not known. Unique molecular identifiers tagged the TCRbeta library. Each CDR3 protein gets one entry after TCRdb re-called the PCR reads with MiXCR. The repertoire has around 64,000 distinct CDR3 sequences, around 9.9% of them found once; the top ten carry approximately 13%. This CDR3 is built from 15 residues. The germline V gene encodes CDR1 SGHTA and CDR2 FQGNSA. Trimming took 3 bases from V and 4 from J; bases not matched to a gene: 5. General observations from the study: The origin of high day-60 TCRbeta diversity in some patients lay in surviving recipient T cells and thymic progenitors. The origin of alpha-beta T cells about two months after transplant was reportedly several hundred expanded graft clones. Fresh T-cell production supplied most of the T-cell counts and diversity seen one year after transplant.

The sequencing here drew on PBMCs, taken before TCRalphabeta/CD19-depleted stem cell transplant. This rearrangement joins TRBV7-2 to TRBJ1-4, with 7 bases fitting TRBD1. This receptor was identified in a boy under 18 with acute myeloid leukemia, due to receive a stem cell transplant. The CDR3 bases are TGTGCCAGCAGCTTGGGGGGACAGATTAATGAAAAACTGTTTTTT. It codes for CASSLGGQINEKLFF.